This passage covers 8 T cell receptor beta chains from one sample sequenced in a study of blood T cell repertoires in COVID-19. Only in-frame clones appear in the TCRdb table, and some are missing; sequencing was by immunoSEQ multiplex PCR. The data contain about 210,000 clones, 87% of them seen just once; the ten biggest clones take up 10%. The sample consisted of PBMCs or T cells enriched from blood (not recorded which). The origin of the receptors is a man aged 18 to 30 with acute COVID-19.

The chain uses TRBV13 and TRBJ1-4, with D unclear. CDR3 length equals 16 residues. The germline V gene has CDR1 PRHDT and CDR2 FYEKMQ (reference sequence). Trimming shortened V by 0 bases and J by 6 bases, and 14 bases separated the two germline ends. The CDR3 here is CASSLGSRVVDEKLFF. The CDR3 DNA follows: TGTGCCAGCAGCTTAGGGAGTCGGGTGGTAGATGAAAAACTGTTTTTT.

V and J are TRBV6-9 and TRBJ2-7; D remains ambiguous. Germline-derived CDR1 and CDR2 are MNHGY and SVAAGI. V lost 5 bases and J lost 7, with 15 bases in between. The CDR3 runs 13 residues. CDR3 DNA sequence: TGTGCCAGCAGTCTAGGCCCTCTGAGTGAGCAGTACTTC. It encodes CASSLGPLSEQYF.

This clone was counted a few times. CDR3 protein: CASSQDGQGGQETQYF. DNA of the CDR3: TGTGCCAGCAGCCAAGATGGGCAGGGGGGCCAGGAGACCCAGTACTTC. This sequence joins TRBV4-2 and TRBJ2-5; perhaps TRBD1 as D (7 bases). The CDR3 covers 16 residues. CDR1 is LGHNA, CDR2 YNFKEQ, per germline. V dropped 0 bases and J dropped 5 bases, with 16 bases sitting between them.

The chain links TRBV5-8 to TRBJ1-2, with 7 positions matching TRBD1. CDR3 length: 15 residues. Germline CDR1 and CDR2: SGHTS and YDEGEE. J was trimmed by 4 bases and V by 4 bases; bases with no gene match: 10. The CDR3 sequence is CASSLRQGPSYGYTF. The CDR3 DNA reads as TGTGCCAGCAGCCTGAGACAGGGACCTTCCTATGGCTACACCTTC.

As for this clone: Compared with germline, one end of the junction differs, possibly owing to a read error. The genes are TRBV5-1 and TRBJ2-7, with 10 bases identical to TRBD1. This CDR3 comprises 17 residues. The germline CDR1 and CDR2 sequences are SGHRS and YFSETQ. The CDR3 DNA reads TGCGCCAGCAGCTTTGAAAGTGACAGGGGGCGTTGTTGTGGCGGGGTCTTC. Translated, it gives CASSFESDRGRCCGGVF.

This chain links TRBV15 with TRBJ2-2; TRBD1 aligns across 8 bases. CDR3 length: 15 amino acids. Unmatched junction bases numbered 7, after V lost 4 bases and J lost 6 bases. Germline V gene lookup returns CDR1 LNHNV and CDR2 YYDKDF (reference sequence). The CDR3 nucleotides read TGTGCCACCAGCATTAGGACAGGGCAATCCGGGGAGCTGTTTTTT. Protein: CATSIRTGQSGELFF.

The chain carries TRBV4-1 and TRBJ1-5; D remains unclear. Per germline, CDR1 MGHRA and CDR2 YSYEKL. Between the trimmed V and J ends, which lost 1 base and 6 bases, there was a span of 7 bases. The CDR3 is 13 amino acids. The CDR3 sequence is CASSQVHSQPQHF. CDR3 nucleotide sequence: TGCGCCAGCAGCCAAGTCCATAGTCAGCCCCAGCATTTT.

The CDR3: CASSPLGTGMNTEAFF. The CDR3 DNA is TGTGCCAGCAGTCCCCTGGGGACAGGAATGAACACTGAAGCTTTCTTT. The V call is TRBV27, the J call TRBJ1-1, with 8 bases identical to TRBD1. The CDR3 runs to 16 residues. Germline V gene lookup returns CDR1 MNHEY and CDR2 SMNVEV (reference sequence). J gave up 0 bases and V 5 bases, and 8 bases lay outside the gene matches.